This TCR beta chain was profiled in a study of Graves' ophthalmopathy and Graves' hyperthyroidism. V shed 3 bases and J 4 bases; nucleotides not matched to a gene: 6. The CDR3 spans 15 residues. CDR1 and CDR2 from the germline V gene are DFQATT and SNEGSKA (reference sequence). Lactation, pregnancy, uncontrolled infections and other autoimmune diseases were all grounds for excluding patients. Notes on the study in general: The model predicted ophthalmopathy progression with 60% to 71% sensitivity and around 72% specificity.

The study amplified TCR beta CDR3 regions using RNA transcripts. RT-PCR was first run with HTBI primers, then multiplex PCR in a second round. One entry per CDR3 protein results from TCRdb running MiXCR on the multiplex PCR reads. The repertoire holds around 670,000 distinct CDR3 sequences, with about 44% as singletons. As to this clonotype: What it binds is unknown.

The chain recombines TRBV20-1 with TRBJ1-6; TRBD1 matches at 7 bases. The source is an adult man with Graves' ophthalmopathy. Sequencing was performed on peripheral blood. The CDR3 sequence: CSASRGGEYNSPLHF. CDR3 coding DNA: TGCAGTGCTAGCAGAGGGGGCGAATATAATTCACCCCTCCACTTT.